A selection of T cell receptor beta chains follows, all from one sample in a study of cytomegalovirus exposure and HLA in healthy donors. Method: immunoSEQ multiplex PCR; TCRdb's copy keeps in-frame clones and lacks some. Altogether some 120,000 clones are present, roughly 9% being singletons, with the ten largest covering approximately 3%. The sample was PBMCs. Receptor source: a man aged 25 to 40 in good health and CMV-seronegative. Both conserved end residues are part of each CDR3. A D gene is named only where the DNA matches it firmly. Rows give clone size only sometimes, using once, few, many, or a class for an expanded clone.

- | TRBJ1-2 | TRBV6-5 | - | CASSPGFGYGYTF | TGTGCCAGCAGCCCAGGGTTTGGGTATGGCTACACCTTC
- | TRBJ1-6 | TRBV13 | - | CASSLSSQGINSPLHF | TGTGCCAGCAGCTTAAGCAGCCAGGGGATAAATTCACCCCTCCACTTT
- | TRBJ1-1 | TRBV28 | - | CASSLRPGGKNTEAFF | TGTGCCAGCAGTTTAAGGCCTGGCGGGAAGAACACTGAAGCCTTCTTT
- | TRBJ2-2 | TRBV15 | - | CATSRDLVEDTGELFF | TGTGCCACCAGCAGAGATTTGGTCGAGGACACCGGGGAGCTGTTTTTT
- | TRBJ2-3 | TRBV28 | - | CASSPQGADTQYF | TGTGCCAGCAGCCCCCAGGGTGCAGATACGCAGTATTTT
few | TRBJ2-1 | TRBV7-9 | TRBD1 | CASSDFPGQSDNEQFF | TGTGCCAGCAGCGACTTTCCGGGACAGTCGGACAATGAGCAGTTCTTC
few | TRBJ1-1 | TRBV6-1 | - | CASSGLENTEAFF | TGTGCCAGCAGCGGACTGGAGAACACTGAAGCTTTCTTT
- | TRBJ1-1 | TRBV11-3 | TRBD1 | CASSPGGRGLDTEAFF | TGTGCCAGCAGCCCGGGGGGGAGGGGGCTCGACACTGAAGCTTTCTTT
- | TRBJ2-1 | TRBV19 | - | CASSMQGRRNEQFF | TGTGCCAGTAGTATGCAGGGCCGGCGGAATGAGCAGTTCTTC
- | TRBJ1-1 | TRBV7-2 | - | CASSFPGVGWTEAFF | TGTGCCAGCAGCTTTCCCGGGGTTGGGTGGACTGAAGCTTTCTTT
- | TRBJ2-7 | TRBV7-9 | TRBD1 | CASSSRDRAPSYEQYF | TGTGCCAGCAGCTCCCGGGACAGGGCACCCTCCTACGAGCAGTACTTC
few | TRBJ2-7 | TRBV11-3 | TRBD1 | CANGTGGRWYF | TGTGCCAACGGGACAGGGGGCCGGTGGTACTTC
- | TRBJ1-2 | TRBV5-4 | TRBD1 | CASSLMGQDGYGYTF | TGTGCCAGCAGCCTGATGGGACAGGATGGCTATGGCTACACCTTC
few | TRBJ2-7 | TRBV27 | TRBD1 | CASSRDRRYEQYF | TGTGCCAGCAGCCGGGACAGACGTTACGAGCAGTACTTC
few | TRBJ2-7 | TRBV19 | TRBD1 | CASSKTGLDEQYF | TGTGCCAGTAGTAAGACAGGGTTGGACGAGCAGTACTTC
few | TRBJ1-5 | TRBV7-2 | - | CASSLSGRENQHF | TGTGCCAGCAGCTTATCTGGGAGGGAGAACCAGCATTTT
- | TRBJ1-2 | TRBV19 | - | CASSIRGTYGYTF | TGTGCCAGTAGTATCCGGGGGACTTATGGCTACACCTTC
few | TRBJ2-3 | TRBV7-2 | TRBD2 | CASSFLAGATDTQYF | TGTGCCAGCAGCTTTCTAGCGGGGGCCACAGATACGCAGTATTTT
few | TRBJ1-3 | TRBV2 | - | CASSATQGSGNTIYF | TGTGCCAGCAGTGCGACACAGGGATCTGGAAACACCATATATTTT
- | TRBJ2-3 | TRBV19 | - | CASSQSTDTQYF | TGTGCCAGTAGTCAAAGCACAGATACGCAGTATTTT
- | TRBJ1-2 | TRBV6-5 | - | CASSPTTGANYGYTF | TGTGCCAGCAGTCCAACGACAGGAGCTAACTATGGCTACACCTTC
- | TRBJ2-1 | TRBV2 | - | CASSEASPGLSYNEQFF | TGTGCCAGCAGTGAAGCCTCTCCGGGACTCTCCTACAATGAGCAGTTCTTC
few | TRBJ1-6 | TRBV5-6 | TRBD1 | CASSPGTGDSPLHF | TGTGCCAGCAGCCCCGGGACAGGGGATTCACCCCTCCACTTT
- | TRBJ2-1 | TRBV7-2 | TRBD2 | CASSLRSGDPQFF | TGTGCCAGCAGCTTAAGAAGCGGGGATCCGCAGTTCTTC
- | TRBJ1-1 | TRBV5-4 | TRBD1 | CASSLDRGPGTEAFF | TGTGCCAGCAGCTTGGACAGGGGGCCGGGCACTGAAGCTTTCTTT
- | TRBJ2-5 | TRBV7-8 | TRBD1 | CASSLYQGAGETQYF | TGTGCCAGCAGCCTCTATCAGGGGGCGGGTGAGACCCAGTACTTC
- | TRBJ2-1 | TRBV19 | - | CASSGDYNEQFF | TGTGCCAGTAGCGGGGACTACAATGAGCAGTTCTTC
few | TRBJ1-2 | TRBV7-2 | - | CASSLSEASYYGYTF | TGTGCCAGCAGCTTAAGCGAGGCCTCTTACTATGGCTACACCTTC
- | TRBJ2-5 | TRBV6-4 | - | CASSGQAEETQYF | TGTGCCAGCAGTGGCCAGGCAGAAGAGACCCAGTACTTC